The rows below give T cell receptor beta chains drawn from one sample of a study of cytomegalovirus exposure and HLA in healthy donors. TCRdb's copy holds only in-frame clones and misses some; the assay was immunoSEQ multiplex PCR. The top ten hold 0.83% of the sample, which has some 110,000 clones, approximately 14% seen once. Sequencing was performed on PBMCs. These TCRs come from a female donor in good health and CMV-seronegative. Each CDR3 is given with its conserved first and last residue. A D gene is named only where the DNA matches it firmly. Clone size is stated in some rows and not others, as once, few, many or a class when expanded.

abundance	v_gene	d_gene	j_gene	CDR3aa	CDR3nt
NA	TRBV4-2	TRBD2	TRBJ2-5	CASSQDWRGSQETQYF	TGTGCCAGCAGCCAAGACTGGCGGGGGTCCCAAGAGACCCAGTACTTC
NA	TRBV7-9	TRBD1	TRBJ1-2	CASSPGQDYGYTF	TGTGCCAGCAGCCCCGGACAGGACTATGGCTACACCTTC
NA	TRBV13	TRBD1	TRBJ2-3	CASSLGLTGVPTDTQYF	TGTGCCAGCAGCTTAGGGCTCACAGGGGTCCCCACAGATACGCAGTATTTT
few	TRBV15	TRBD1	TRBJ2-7	CATSRGQGRTYEQYF	TGTGCCACCAGCAGGGGACAGGGGAGGACCTACGAGCAGTACTTC
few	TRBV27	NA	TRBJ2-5	CASSFTLDYRETQYF	TGTGCCAGCAGTTTCACCCTGGACTATCGGGAGACCCAGTACTTC
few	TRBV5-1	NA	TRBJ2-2	CASSSSFTGELFF	TGCGCCAGCAGCTCGTCCTTTACCGGGGAGCTGTTTTTT
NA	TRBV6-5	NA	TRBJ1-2	CASRPPGMGAYGYTF	TGTGCCAGCAGGCCTCCAGGGATGGGGGCCTATGGCTACACCTTC
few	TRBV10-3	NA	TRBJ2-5	CAISVGPTGEETQYF	TGTGCCATCAGTGTAGGCCCGACAGGTGAGGAGACCCAGTACTTC
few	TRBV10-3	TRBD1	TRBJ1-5	CAISESMRRQGGHQPQHF	TGTGCCATCAGTGAGTCAATGAGGAGACAGGGTGGCCATCAGCCCCAGCATTTT
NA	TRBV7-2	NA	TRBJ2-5	CASSLQGFQETQYF	TGTGCCAGCAGCTTACAGGGCTTCCAAGAGACCCAGTACTTC
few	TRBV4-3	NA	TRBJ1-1	CASSQALRNTEAFF	TGCGCCAGCAGCCAAGCCCTCAGGAACACTGAAGCTTTCTTT
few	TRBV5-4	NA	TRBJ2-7	CASTHMGTQTYEQYF	TGTGCCAGCACCCATATGGGGACACAAACCTACGAGCAGTACTTC
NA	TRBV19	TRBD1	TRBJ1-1	CASSGDRNTEAFF	TGTGCCAGTAGTGGGGACAGGAACACTGAAGCTTTCTTT
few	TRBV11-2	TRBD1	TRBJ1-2	CASSLERVRTGTNYGYTF	TGTGCCAGCAGCTTAGAGAGAGTAAGGACAGGGACTAACTATGGCTACACCTTC
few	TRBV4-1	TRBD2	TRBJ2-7	CASSQGAGGFYEQYF	TGCGCCAGCAGCCAAGGAGCGGGAGGCTTCTACGAGCAGTACTTC
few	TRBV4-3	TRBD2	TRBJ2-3	CASSHWEAGGTDTQYF	TGCGCCAGCAGCCACTGGGAAGCGGGGGGCACAGATACGCAGTATTTT
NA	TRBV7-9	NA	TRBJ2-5	CASSFRWADGTQYF	TGTGCCAGCAGCTTTCGGTGGGCCGATGGGACCCAGTACTTC
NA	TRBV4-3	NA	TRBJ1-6	CASSPAGDSPLHF	TGCGCCAGCAGCCCGGCGGGGGATTCACCCCTCCACTTT
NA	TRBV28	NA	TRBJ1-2	CASSVRGDGYTF	TGTGCCAGCAGTGTCCGCGGAGATGGCTACACCTTC
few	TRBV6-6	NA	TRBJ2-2	CASSSGTPNTGELFF	TGTGCCAGCAGCTCCGGGACTCCGAACACCGGGGAGCTGTTTTTT
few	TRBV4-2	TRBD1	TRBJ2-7	CASSQDRGQSSYEQYF	TGTGCCAGCAGCCAAGATCGGGGACAGAGCTCCTACGAGCAGTACTTC
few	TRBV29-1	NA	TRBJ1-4	CSVVLGRSNEKLFF	TGCAGTGTTGTCCTGGGGCGGTCTAATGAAAAACTGTTTTTT
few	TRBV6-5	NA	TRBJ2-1	CASSYQGLDNEQFF	TGTGCCAGCAGTTACCAGGGATTGGACAATGAGCAGTTCTTC
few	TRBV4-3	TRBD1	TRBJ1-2	CASSQDRGTGGGAGYTF	TGCGCCAGCAGCCAAGATCGTGGGACAGGGGGCGGGGCGGGCTACACCTTC
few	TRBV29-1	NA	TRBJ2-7	CSPSGRTDSYEQYF	TGCAGCCCCTCGGGTCGGACAGATTCCTACGAGCAGTACTTC
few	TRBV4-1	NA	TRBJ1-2	CASSQLETQGGYGYTF	TGCGCCAGCAGCCAACTCGAGACACAAGGAGGCTATGGCTACACCTTC
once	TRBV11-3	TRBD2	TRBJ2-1	CASSLRLAGGYNEQFF	TGTGCCAGCAGCTTACGACTAGCGGGGGGTTACAATGAGCAGTTCTTC
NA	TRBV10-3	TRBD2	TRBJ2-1	CAISESSGTSRKNYNEQFF	TGTGCCATCAGTGAGAGCTCCGGGACTAGCCGAAAAAATTACAATGAGCAGTTCTTC
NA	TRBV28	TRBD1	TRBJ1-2	CASSLFADRGDYGYTF	TGTGCCAGCAGTTTATTTGCGGACAGGGGCGACTATGGCTACACCTTC
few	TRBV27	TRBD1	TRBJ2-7	CASSPTGLSYEQYF	TGTGCCAGCAGTCCGACAGGGCTCTCCTACGAGCAGTACTTC
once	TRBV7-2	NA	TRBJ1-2	CASSLASRAYGYTF	TGTGCCAGCAGCTTAGCAAGCAGGGCCTATGGCTACACCTTC
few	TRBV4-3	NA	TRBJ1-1	CASSQDRGTSGEAFF	TGCGCCAGCAGCCAAGATCGGGGGACCTCCGGTGAAGCTTTCTTT
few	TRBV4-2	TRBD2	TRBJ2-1	CASSQDRGRSYNEQFF	TGTGCCAGCAGCCAAGATCGCGGGAGGTCCTACAATGAGCAGTTCTTC
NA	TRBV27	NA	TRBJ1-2	CASRLGGAGGYTF	TGTGCCAGCAGGTTAGGGGGGGCGGGCGGCTACACCTTC
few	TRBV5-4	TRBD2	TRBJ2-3	CASSLGGGRSDTQYF	TGTGCCAGCAGCTTGGGAGGCGGGAGGTCAGATACGCAGTATTTT
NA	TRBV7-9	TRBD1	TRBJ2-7	CASSSDRGSLSYEQYF	TGTGCCAGCAGCTCCGACAGGGGATCGCTGTCCTACGAGCAGTACTTC
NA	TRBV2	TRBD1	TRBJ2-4	CASSVSRGRDGKNIQYF	TGTGCCAGCAGTGTATCCAGGGGGCGCGATGGCAAAAACATTCAGTACTTC
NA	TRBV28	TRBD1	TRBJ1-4	CASGPDRRNEKLFF	TGTGCCAGCGGCCCGGACAGGAGAAATGAAAAACTGTTTTTT
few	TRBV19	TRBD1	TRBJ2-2	CATQTVRGQGLNTGELFF	TGTGCCACCCAGACCGTTCGCGGACAGGGATTGAACACCGGGGAGCTGTTTTTT
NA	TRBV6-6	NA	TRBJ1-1	CASRGLTAYTEAFF	TGTGCCAGCAGGGGCCTGACGGCGTACACTGAAGCTTTCTTT
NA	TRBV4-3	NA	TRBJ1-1	CASSQDTRFTEAFF	TGCGCCAGCAGCCAAGATACGAGATTTACTGAAGCTTTCTTT
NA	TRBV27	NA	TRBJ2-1	CASSLTARLDVYEQFF	TGTGCCAGCAGTTTAACGGCGAGACTAGACGTCTATGAGCAGTTCTTC
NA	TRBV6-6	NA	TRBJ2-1	CASTDRLAYNEQFF	TGTGCCAGCACCGATCGTTTAGCGTACAATGAGCAGTTCTTC
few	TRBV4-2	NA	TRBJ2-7	CASSQGSAGHYEQYF	TGTGCCAGCAGCCAAGGTTCAGCGGGACACTACGAGCAGTACTTC
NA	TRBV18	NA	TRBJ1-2	CASSPGSTRYGYTF	TGTGCCAGCTCACCGGGCTCTACTAGGTATGGCTACACCTTC
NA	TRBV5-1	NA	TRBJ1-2	CASSLATGPGDNYGYTF	TGCGCCAGCAGCCTGGCGACAGGCCCTGGGGATAACTATGGCTACACCTTC
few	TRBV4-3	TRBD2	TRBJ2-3	CASSQDGRLAGGEDTQYF	TGCGCCAGCAGCCAAGATGGCAGACTAGCGGGAGGGGAAGATACGCAGTATTTT
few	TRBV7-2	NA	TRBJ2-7	CASSQTFSYEQYF	TGTGCCAGCAGCCAAACATTCTCCTACGAGCAGTACTTC
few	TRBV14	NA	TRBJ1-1	CASSQAGTTNTEAFF	TGTGCCAGCAGCCAAGCGGGGACAACAAACACTGAAGCTTTCTTT
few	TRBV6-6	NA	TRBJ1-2	CASSPDRNYGYTF	TGTGCCAGCAGTCCGGACAGAAACTATGGCTACACCTTC
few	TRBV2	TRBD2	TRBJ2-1	CASVVGSGRATVYNEQFF	TGTGCCAGCGTTGTTGGTAGCGGGAGGGCCACGGTCTACAATGAGCAGTTCTTC
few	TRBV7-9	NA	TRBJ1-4	CASSLAGGTNEKLFF	TGTGCCAGCAGCTTAGCGGGGGGAACTAATGAAAAACTGTTTTTT
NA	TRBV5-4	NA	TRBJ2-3	CASSPDSPDTQYF	TGTGCCAGCAGCCCGGACAGCCCAGATACGCAGTATTTT
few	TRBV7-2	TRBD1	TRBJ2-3	CAIKQGASTDTQYF	TGTGCCATAAAACAGGGGGCGAGTACAGATACGCAGTATTTT
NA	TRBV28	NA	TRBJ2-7	CASSPDRRSSYEQYF	TGTGCCAGCAGCCCAGACAGGCGTAGCTCCTACGAGCAGTACTTC
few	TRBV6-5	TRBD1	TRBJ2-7	CASSLFTGAPYEQYF	TGTGCCAGCAGTCTATTCACAGGGGCCCCCTACGAGCAGTACTTC
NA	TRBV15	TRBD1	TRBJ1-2	CATSSLGQGAPGYTF	TGTGCCACCAGCAGCCTGGGACAGGGGGCGCCTGGCTACACCTTC
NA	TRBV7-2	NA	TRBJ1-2	CASSFEAFNYGYTF	TGTGCCAGCAGCTTCGAGGCCTTCAACTATGGCTACACCTTC
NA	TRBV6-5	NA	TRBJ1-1	CASSYRTANTEAFF	TGTGCCAGCAGTTACCGGACAGCCAACACTGAAGCTTTCTTT